This TCR beta chain emerged from a study of siplizumab effects on memory and regulatory T cells. Overall study findings and caveats: No more than a minor fraction of alloreactive clones could be traced back to unstimulated subsets. Sequences that were alloreactive and traceable to unstimulated CD4+ memory cells were significantly reduced by siplizumab.

Cells of the mixed lymphocyte reaction were cocultured at 37 degrees C for about six days. This clone was observed a single time. The antigen remains unidentified. TCRdb's copy holds only in-frame clones and misses some; the assay was immunoSEQ multiplex PCR. The sample consists of some 9,900 clones, about 43% of them appearing once. The CDR3 totals 13 residues. The ends lost 4 bases at V and 5 bases at J; junction bases unmatched: 5. CDR1 and CDR2 from the germline V gene are SGHRS and YFSETQ. Material: CFSE-low (dividing) CD4+ T cells sorted from an allogeneic mixed lymphocyte reaction. The TCR originated in a human donor in good health; the cells came from an allogeneic mixed lymphocyte reaction. The V call is TRBV5-1, the J call TRBJ2-7; 8 nucleotides match TRBD1. CDR3 nucleotide sequence: TGCGCCAGCAGCCGACAGGGGCCGCACGAGCAGTACTTC. This codes for CASSRQGPHEQYF.